Listed below are T cell receptor beta chains from one sample, sequenced in a study of CD8 T cells in Susac syndrome. TCRdb called the immunoSEQ multiplex PCR reads again in MiXCR, with one record for every CDR3 protein. Among about 130,000 distinct CDR3 sequences listed, approximately 95% were seen once. The material sequenced was CD8+ T cells from PBMCs. All receptors come from a human donor with Susac syndrome. CDR3s include the opening cysteine and the closing phenylalanine or tryptophan. The D gene is left open where the match is weak. Clone size appears in some rows only: once, few, many, or a class for an expanded clone.

d_gene: NA
j_gene: TRBJ2-7
abundance: NA
v_gene: TRBV27
CDR3nt: TGTGCCAGCAGTTCTAGCCTGGCGGTGGACGAGCAGTACTTC
CDR3aa: CASSSSLAVDEQYF

d_gene: NA
j_gene: TRBJ1-1
abundance: NA
v_gene: TRBV11-2
CDR3nt: TGTGCCAGCAGCTTAGTTCCCGGGAACACTGAAGCTTTCTTT
CDR3aa: CASSLVPGNTEAFF

d_gene: TRBD2
j_gene: TRBJ2-5
abundance: NA
v_gene: TRBV30
CDR3nt: TGTGCCTGGAGTTGGGGGACTAGCGGAGAGACCCAGTACTTC
CDR3aa: CAWSWGTSGETQYF

d_gene: NA
j_gene: TRBJ1-5
abundance: NA
v_gene: TRBV23-1
CDR3nt: TGCGCCAGCAGTCAAGGTATATCGGGGAATCAGCCCCAGCATTTT
CDR3aa: CASSQGISGNQPQHF

d_gene: TRBD1
j_gene: TRBJ2-1
abundance: NA
v_gene: TRBV27
CDR3nt: TGTGCCAGCAGTAGGGGGCTCCCCTATGAGCAGTTCTTC
CDR3aa: CASSRGLPYEQFF

d_gene: NA
j_gene: TRBJ2-3
abundance: NA
v_gene: TRBV27
CDR3nt: TGTGCCAGCAGTTTGGAGCTTGGGGCAGATACGCAGTATTTT
CDR3aa: CASSLELGADTQYF

d_gene: NA
j_gene: TRBJ1-1
abundance: NA
v_gene: TRBV5-1
CDR3nt: TGCGCCAGCAGCTTGGCCCCAGGGGATAACACTGAAGCTTTCTTT
CDR3aa: CASSLAPGDNTEAFF

d_gene: NA
j_gene: TRBJ1-1
abundance: NA
v_gene: TRBV15
CDR3nt: TGTGCCACCATGCCCAGCGGGGCGACTAGTCCTGAAGCTTTCTTT
CDR3aa: CATMPSGATSPEAFF

d_gene: NA
j_gene: TRBJ2-7
abundance: NA
v_gene: TRBV6-6
CDR3nt: TGTGCCAGCAGTTACACCACCGAGGCCTACGAGCAGTACTTC
CDR3aa: CASSYTTEAYEQYF

d_gene: NA
j_gene: TRBJ1-1
abundance: NA
v_gene: TRBV7-3
CDR3nt: TGTGCCAGCAGCATTGGACATCTCACTGAAGCTTTCTTT
CDR3aa: CASSIGHLTEAFF

d_gene: TRBD1
j_gene: TRBJ2-7
abundance: once
v_gene: TRBV20-1
CDR3nt: TGCAGTGCTAGGACAGGGGCGGGTTGGGGCGAGCAGTACTTC
CDR3aa: CSARTGAGWGEQYF

d_gene: TRBD1
j_gene: TRBJ2-7
abundance: few
v_gene: TRBV27
CDR3nt: TGTGCCAGCAGTTTCGGGACAGCCTACGAGCAGTACTTC
CDR3aa: CASSFGTAYEQYF

d_gene: TRBD2
j_gene: TRBJ2-7
abundance: NA
v_gene: TRBV25-1
CDR3nt: TGTGCCAGCAGCCTGGGAGGGGTCTACGAGCAGTACTTC
CDR3aa: CASSLGGVYEQYF

d_gene: NA
j_gene: TRBJ2-1
abundance: NA
v_gene: TRBV20-1
CDR3nt: TGCAGTGCTAGAGGATCTGCGGGCCCCTCCTACAATGAGCAGTTCTTC
CDR3aa: CSARGSAGPSYNEQFF

d_gene: NA
j_gene: TRBJ2-1
abundance: NA
v_gene: TRBV5-1
CDR3nt: TGCGCCAGCAGCTCCAACAGGGAACGCTCCTACAATGAGCAGTTCTTC
CDR3aa: CASSSNRERSYNEQFF

d_gene: NA
j_gene: TRBJ1-5
abundance: NA
v_gene: TRBV6-5
CDR3nt: TGTGCCAGCAGTTACTCGAGGGCCAATCAGCCCCAGCATTTT
CDR3aa: CASSYSRANQPQHF

d_gene: NA
j_gene: TRBJ2-3
abundance: NA
v_gene: TRBV2
CDR3nt: TGTGCCACTGTCCCCCCGGGCACAGATACGCAGTATTTT
CDR3aa: CATVPPGTDTQYF

d_gene: NA
j_gene: TRBJ1-1
abundance: NA
v_gene: TRBV20-1
CDR3nt: TGCAGTGCTAGCATTGGTGGGGGAAACACTGAAGCTTTCTTT
CDR3aa: CSASIGGGNTEAFF

d_gene: NA
j_gene: TRBJ1-1
abundance: NA
v_gene: TRBV4-1
CDR3nt: TGCGCCAGCAGCCACCTTTTAGAGGCTGAAGCTTTCTTT
CDR3aa: CASSHLLEAEAFF

d_gene: NA
j_gene: TRBJ1-1
abundance: NA
v_gene: TRBV21-1
CDR3nt: TGTGCCAGCAGCAAACCTCGCCGTATTTCTTTGAGGGCTTTCTTT
CDR3aa: CASSKPRRISLRAFF

d_gene: NA
j_gene: TRBJ2-5
abundance: once
v_gene: TRBV11-2
CDR3nt: TGTGCCAGCAGCCGGGAATACCAAGAGACCCAGTACTTC
CDR3aa: CASSREYQETQYF

d_gene: NA
j_gene: TRBJ2-1
abundance: NA
v_gene: TRBV9
CDR3nt: TGTGCCAGCGACAACAGAGACGGCGACAATGAGCAGTTCTTC
CDR3aa: CASDNRDGDNEQFF

d_gene: NA
j_gene: TRBJ1-3
abundance: few
v_gene: TRBV13
CDR3nt: TGTGCCAGCAGCTCTGGAAACACCATATATTTT
CDR3aa: CASSSGNTIYF

d_gene: NA
j_gene: TRBJ1-5
abundance: once
v_gene: TRBV9
CDR3nt: TGTGCCAGCAGCTTGGACGGGGGTAGTAATCAGCCCCAGCATTTT
CDR3aa: CASSLDGGSNQPQHF

d_gene: NA
j_gene: TRBJ2-5
abundance: NA
v_gene: TRBV9
CDR3nt: TGTGCCAGCAGCCGATACGGGGGACCCGAGACCCAGTACTTC
CDR3aa: CASSRYGGPETQYF

d_gene: NA
j_gene: TRBJ2-3
abundance: NA
v_gene: TRBV6-2/TRBV6-3
CDR3nt: TGTGCCAGCAGAGAAAGGTCAGATACGCAGTATTTT
CDR3aa: CASRERSDTQYF

d_gene: TRBD1
j_gene: TRBJ1-2
abundance: NA
v_gene: TRBV9
CDR3nt: TGTGCCAGCAGCCCCCGGGACAGCTATGGCTACACCTTC
CDR3aa: CASSPRDSYGYTF

d_gene: NA
j_gene: TRBJ2-3
abundance: NA
v_gene: TRBV24-1
CDR3nt: TGTGCCACCAGTAATCGGGGGGCTAGCACAGATACGCAGTATTTT
CDR3aa: CATSNRGASTDTQYF

d_gene: NA
j_gene: TRBJ1-1
abundance: NA
v_gene: TRBV6-5
CDR3nt: TGTGCCAGCAGTTTCCAGGGAGTGGACACTGAAGCTTTCTTT
CDR3aa: CASSFQGVDTEAFF

d_gene: TRBD1
j_gene: TRBJ1-2
abundance: NA
v_gene: TRBV4-1
CDR3nt: TGCGCCAGCAGCCAAGGGGGTCGGACAGGGTTTTATGGCTACACCTTC
CDR3aa: CASSQGGRTGFYGYTF

d_gene: TRBD1
j_gene: TRBJ1-1
abundance: NA
v_gene: TRBV5-1
CDR3nt: TGCGCCAGCAGCTCGGGACAGACTTCGAACACTGAAGCTTTCTTT
CDR3aa: CASSSGQTSNTEAFF

d_gene: TRBD2
j_gene: TRBJ2-1
abundance: NA
v_gene: TRBV4-1
CDR3nt: TGCGCCAGCAGCCCTTACATAGCGGGAGGGCCTTTTGAGCAGTTCTTC
CDR3aa: CASSPYIAGGPFEQFF

d_gene: TRBD2
j_gene: TRBJ2-1
abundance: NA
v_gene: TRBV13
CDR3nt: TGTGCCAGCAGCTCAGGACTAGCGGGGAGGGAGCAGTTCTTC
CDR3aa: CASSSGLAGREQFF

d_gene: NA
j_gene: TRBJ2-3
abundance: NA
v_gene: TRBV20-1
CDR3nt: TGCAGTGCTGATCCTTGGGGACACAGCACAGATACGCAGTATTTT
CDR3aa: CSADPWGHSTDTQYF

d_gene: NA
j_gene: TRBJ2-7
abundance: NA
v_gene: TRBV20-1
CDR3nt: TGCAGTGCTCCGCGGGACCTGGATGGCGACGAGCAGTACTTC
CDR3aa: CSAPRDLDGDEQYF

d_gene: TRBD1
j_gene: TRBJ1-1
abundance: NA
v_gene: TRBV24-1
CDR3nt: TGTGCCACCAGTGACTCGACAGGGGCCTTGACTGAAGCTTTCTTT
CDR3aa: CATSDSTGALTEAFF

d_gene: NA
j_gene: TRBJ1-2
abundance: NA
v_gene: TRBV12-3/TRBV12-4
CDR3nt: TGTGCCAGCAGCCAAGGAAGAGATGGCTACACCTTC
CDR3aa: CASSQGRDGYTF

d_gene: NA
j_gene: TRBJ2-7
abundance: NA
v_gene: TRBV10-3
CDR3nt: TGTGCCATCTTGCGGGACAAAGAAAGGGAGCAGTACTTC
CDR3aa: CAILRDKEREQYF

d_gene: TRBD1
j_gene: TRBJ2-7
abundance: NA
v_gene: TRBV14
CDR3nt: TGTGCCAGCAGCCGGACCGGGACAGTTCGCTACGAGCAGTACTTC
CDR3aa: CASSRTGTVRYEQYF

d_gene: NA
j_gene: TRBJ2-7
abundance: NA
v_gene: TRBV7-3
CDR3nt: TGTGCCAGCAGCTTATACCATCCGAGGGAGCAGTACTTC
CDR3aa: CASSLYHPREQYF

d_gene: NA
j_gene: TRBJ2-7
abundance: NA
v_gene: TRBV4-1
CDR3nt: TGCGCCAGCAGCCAAGGCCCGGTGGAATACGAGCAGTACTTC
CDR3aa: CASSQGPVEYEQYF

d_gene: NA
j_gene: TRBJ2-7
abundance: NA
v_gene: TRBV2
CDR3nt: TGTGCCAGCTCGCAGGAGCTTAACCCCTACGAGCAGTACTTC
CDR3aa: CASSQELNPYEQYF

d_gene: TRBD2
j_gene: TRBJ2-1
abundance: NA
v_gene: TRBV14
CDR3nt: TGTGCCAGCAGCCAGTTCACTAGCGGAGTCTACAATGAGCAGTTCTTC
CDR3aa: CASSQFTSGVYNEQFF

d_gene: TRBD1
j_gene: TRBJ2-7
abundance: NA
v_gene: TRBV9
CDR3nt: TGTGCCAGCAGCAAACCAGACAGGGTTGAGCAGTACTTC
CDR3aa: CASSKPDRVEQYF

d_gene: NA
j_gene: TRBJ2-7
abundance: NA
v_gene: TRBV2
CDR3nt: TGTGCCAGCAGTGAAGGGCCAGCTACTTCCTACGAGCAGTACTTC
CDR3aa: CASSEGPATSYEQYF

d_gene: TRBD1
j_gene: TRBJ2-2
abundance: NA
v_gene: TRBV19
CDR3nt: TGTGCCAGTAGTATCACGACAGGGGTACGGACCGGGGAGCTGTTTTTT
CDR3aa: CASSITTGVRTGELFF

d_gene: TRBD1
j_gene: TRBJ2-7
abundance: NA
v_gene: TRBV20-1
CDR3nt: TGCAGTGCCCATGCCCGGGACAGGGGCTACGAGCAGTACTTC
CDR3aa: CSAHARDRGYEQYF

d_gene: TRBD2
j_gene: TRBJ2-2
abundance: NA
v_gene: TRBV9
CDR3nt: TGTGCCAGCAGGGGCGGACTAGCGGGAGAGGAGCTGTTTTTT
CDR3aa: CASRGGLAGEELFF

d_gene: TRBD1
j_gene: TRBJ2-7
abundance: NA
v_gene: TRBV4-1
CDR3nt: TGCGCCAGCAGCCAGTCGACAGGGGACGAGCAGTACTTC
CDR3aa: CASSQSTGDEQYF

d_gene: NA
j_gene: TRBJ1-2
abundance: NA
v_gene: TRBV28
CDR3nt: TGTGCCAGCAGTCCACCGGGGGGCTACACCTTC
CDR3aa: CASSPPGGYTF

d_gene: TRBD2
j_gene: TRBJ2-1
abundance: NA
v_gene: TRBV11-2
CDR3nt: TGTGCCAGCAGCTTAGACCTAGCGGGAGGGCCCTCCGCCTACAATGAGCAGTTCTTC
CDR3aa: CASSLDLAGGPSAYNEQFF

d_gene: NA
j_gene: TRBJ2-2
abundance: NA
v_gene: TRBV28
CDR3nt: TGTGCCAGCAGCCACAGGGTCCTGATGATGGCCGGGGAGCTGTTTTTT
CDR3aa: CASSHRVLMMAGELFF

d_gene: NA
j_gene: TRBJ2-3
abundance: NA
v_gene: TRBV29-1
CDR3nt: TGCAGCGCGCAACTGAGCCCTAGCACAGATACGCAGTATTTT
CDR3aa: CSAQLSPSTDTQYF

d_gene: TRBD2
j_gene: TRBJ2-1
abundance: NA
v_gene: TRBV9
CDR3nt: TGTGCCAGCAGCGCTAGCGGGAGGGCCCTAAATGAGCAGTTCTTC
CDR3aa: CASSASGRALNEQFF

d_gene: NA
j_gene: TRBJ2-5
abundance: NA
v_gene: TRBV9
CDR3nt: TGTGCCAGCAGCGTTGGGGGGGCGTTACAAGAGACCCAGTACTTC
CDR3aa: CASSVGGALQETQYF

d_gene: TRBD2
j_gene: TRBJ2-7
abundance: once
v_gene: TRBV2
CDR3nt: TGTGCCAGCACAGCTAGCGGGAGGAACGAGCAGTACTTC
CDR3aa: CASTASGRNEQYF

d_gene: TRBD2
j_gene: TRBJ2-7
abundance: NA
v_gene: TRBV27
CDR3nt: TGTGCCAGCAGTTCCGGGGGGGAGTACGAGCAGTACTTC
CDR3aa: CASSSGGEYEQYF

d_gene: TRBD2
j_gene: TRBJ2-7
abundance: NA
v_gene: TRBV29-1
CDR3nt: TGCAGCGTTGAAGACCCCGGGACTAGCAGCTACGAGCAGTACTTC
CDR3aa: CSVEDPGTSSYEQYF

d_gene: TRBD1
j_gene: TRBJ1-5
abundance: NA
v_gene: TRBV27
CDR3nt: TGTGCCAGCAGCAAAAACATTTTGGGACAGGGATATAGCAATCAGCCCCAGCATTTT
CDR3aa: CASSKNILGQGYSNQPQHF